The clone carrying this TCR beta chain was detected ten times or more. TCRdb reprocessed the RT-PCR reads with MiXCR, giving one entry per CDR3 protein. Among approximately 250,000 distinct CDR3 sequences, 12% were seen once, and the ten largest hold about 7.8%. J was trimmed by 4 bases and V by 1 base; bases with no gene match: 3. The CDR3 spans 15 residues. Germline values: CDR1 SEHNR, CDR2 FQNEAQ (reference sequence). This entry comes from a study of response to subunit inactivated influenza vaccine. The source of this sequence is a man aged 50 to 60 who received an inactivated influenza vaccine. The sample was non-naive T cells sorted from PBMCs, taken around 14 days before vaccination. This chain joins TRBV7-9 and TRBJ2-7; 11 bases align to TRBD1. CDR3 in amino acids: CASSLGWDRGYEQYF. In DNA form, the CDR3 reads TGTGCCAGCAGCTTAGGCTGGGACAGGGGGTACGAGCAGTACTTC.